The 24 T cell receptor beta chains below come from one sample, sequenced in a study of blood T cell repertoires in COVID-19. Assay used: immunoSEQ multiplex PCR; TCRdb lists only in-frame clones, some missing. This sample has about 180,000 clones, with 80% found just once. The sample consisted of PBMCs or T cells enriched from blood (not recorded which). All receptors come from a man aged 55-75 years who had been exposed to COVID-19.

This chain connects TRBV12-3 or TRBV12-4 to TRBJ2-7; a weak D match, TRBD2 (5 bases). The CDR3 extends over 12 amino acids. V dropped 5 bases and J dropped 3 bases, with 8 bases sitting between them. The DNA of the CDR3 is TGTGCCAGCAGTAATGGAGGCTACGAGCAGTACTTC. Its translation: CASSNGGYEQYF.

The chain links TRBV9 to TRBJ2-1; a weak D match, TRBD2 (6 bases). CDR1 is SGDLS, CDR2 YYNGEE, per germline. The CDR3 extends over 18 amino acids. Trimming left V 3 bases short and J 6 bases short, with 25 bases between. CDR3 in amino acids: CASSGSPLLATIPNEQFF. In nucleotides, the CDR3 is TGTGCCAGCAGCGGCTCCCCTCTCCTAGCGACCATACCCAATGAGCAGTTCTTC. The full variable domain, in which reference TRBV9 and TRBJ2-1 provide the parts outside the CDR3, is DSGVTQTPKHLITATGQRVTLRCSPRSGDLSVYWYQQSLDQGLQFLIQYYNGEERAKGNILERFSAQQFPDLHSELNLSSLELGDSALYFCASSGSPLLATIPNEQFFGPGTRLTVL.

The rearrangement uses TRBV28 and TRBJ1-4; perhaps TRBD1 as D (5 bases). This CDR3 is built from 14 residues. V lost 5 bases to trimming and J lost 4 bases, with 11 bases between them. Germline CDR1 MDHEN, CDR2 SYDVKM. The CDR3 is CASSGGVGNEKLFF. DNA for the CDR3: TGTGCCAGCAGTGGGGGGGTCGGTAATGAAAAACTGTTTTTT.

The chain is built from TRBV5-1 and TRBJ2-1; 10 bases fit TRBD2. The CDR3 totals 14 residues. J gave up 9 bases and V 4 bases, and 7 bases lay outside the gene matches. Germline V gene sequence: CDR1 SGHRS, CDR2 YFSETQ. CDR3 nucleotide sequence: TGCGCCAGCAGCCTGGGACTAGCGAGAGGTGAGCAGTTCTTC. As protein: CASSLGLARGEQFF.

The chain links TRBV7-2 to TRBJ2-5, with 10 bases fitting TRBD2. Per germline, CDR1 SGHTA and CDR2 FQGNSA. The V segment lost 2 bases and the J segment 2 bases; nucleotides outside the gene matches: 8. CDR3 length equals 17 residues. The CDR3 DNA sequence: TGTGCCAGCAGCTTACTAGCGGGGGCCTGGGGGCAAGAGACCCAGTACTTC. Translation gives CASSLLAGAWGQETQYF.

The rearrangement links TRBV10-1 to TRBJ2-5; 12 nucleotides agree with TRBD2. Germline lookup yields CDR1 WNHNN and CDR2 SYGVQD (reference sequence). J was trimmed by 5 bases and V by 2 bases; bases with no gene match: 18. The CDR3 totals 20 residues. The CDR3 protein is CASSEGELAGGPGGKETQYF. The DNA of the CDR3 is TGCGCCAGCAGTGAGGGGGAGCTAGCGGGAGGGCCGGGAGGTAAGGAGACCCAGTACTTC.

The CDR3 DNA sequence: TGTGCCAGTAGTTTAGGGGGGACAGGGGCGCACTATGGCTACACCTTC. Its protein product is CASSLGGTGAHYGYTF. This rearrangement joins TRBV19 to TRBJ1-2; 10 bases are a match to TRBD1. CDR3 length: 16 amino acids. Germline values: CDR1 LNHDA, CDR2 SQIVND (reference sequence). The ends lost 5 bases at V and 3 bases at J; junction bases unmatched: 9.

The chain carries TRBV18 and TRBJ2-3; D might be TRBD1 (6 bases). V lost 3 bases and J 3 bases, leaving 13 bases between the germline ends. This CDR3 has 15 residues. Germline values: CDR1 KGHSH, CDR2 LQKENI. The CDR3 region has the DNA TGTGCCAGCTCACCCCAAACAGGGTTAACAGATACGCAGTATTTT. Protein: CASSPQTGLTDTQYF.

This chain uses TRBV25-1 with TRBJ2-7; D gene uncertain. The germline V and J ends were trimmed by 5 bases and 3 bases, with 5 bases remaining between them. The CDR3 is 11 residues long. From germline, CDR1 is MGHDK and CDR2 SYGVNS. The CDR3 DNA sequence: TGTGCCAGCAGTCGTCTCTACGAGCAGTACTTC. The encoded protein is CASSRLYEQYF.

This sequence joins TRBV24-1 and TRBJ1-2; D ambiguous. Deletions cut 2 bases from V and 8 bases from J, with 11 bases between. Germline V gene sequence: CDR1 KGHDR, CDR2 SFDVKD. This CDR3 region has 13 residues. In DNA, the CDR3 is TGTGCCACCAGTGATTCTGTCGGTTGGGGCTACACCTTC. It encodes CATSDSVGWGYTF.

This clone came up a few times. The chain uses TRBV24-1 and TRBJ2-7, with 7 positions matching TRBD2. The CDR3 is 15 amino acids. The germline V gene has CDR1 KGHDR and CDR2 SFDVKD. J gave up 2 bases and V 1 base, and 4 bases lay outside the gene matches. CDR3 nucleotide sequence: TGTGCCACCAGTGATTTAGGCCTAGCGGCCTACGAGCAGTACTTC. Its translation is CATSDLGLAAYEQYF.

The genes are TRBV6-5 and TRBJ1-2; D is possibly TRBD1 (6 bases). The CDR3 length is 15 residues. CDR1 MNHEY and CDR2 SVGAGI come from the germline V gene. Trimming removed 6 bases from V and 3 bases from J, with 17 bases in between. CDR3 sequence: CASSQDRPEDYGYTF. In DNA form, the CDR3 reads TGTGCCAGCAGCCAGGACAGACCCGAGGACTATGGCTACACCTTC.

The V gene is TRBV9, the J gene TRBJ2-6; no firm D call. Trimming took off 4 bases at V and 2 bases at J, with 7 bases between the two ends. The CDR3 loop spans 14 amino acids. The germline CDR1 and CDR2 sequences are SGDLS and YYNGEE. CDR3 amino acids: CASSPVAGANVLTF. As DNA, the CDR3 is TGTGCCAGCAGCCCCGTAGCTGGGGCCAACGTCCTGACTTTC. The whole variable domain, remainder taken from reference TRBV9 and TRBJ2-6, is DSGVTQTPKHLITATGQRVTLRCSPRSGDLSVYWYQQSLDQGLQFLIQYYNGEERAKGNILERFSAQQFPDLHSELNLSSLELGDSALYFCASSPVAGANVLTFGAGSRLTVL.

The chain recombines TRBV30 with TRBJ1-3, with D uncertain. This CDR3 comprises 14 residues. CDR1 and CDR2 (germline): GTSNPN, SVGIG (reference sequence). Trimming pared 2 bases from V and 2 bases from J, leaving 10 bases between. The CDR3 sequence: CAWSTLRPGNTIYF. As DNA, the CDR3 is TGTGCCTGGAGTACTCTGAGGCCTGGAAACACCATATATTTT.

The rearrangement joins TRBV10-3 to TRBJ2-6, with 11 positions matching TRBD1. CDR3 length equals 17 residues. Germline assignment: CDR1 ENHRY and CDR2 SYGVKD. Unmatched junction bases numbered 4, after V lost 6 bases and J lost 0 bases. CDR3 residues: CAISGQGACSGANVLTF. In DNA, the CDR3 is TGTGCCATCAGCGGACAGGGGGCGTGCTCTGGGGCCAACGTCCTGACTTTC.

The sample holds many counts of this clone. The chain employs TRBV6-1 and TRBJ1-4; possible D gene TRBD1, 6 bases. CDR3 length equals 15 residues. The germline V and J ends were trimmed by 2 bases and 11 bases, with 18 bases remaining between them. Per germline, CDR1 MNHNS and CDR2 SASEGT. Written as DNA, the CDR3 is TGTGCCAGCAGTGAATCTACAGGGACTATGATGAAACTGTTTTTT. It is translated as CASSESTGTMMKLFF.

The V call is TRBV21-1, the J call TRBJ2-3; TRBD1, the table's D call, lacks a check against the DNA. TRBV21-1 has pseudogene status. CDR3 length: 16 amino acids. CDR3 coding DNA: TGTGCCAGCAGAGTTCCGGGACAGGGCTCCACAGATACGCAGTATTTT. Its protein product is CASRVPGQGSTDTQYF.

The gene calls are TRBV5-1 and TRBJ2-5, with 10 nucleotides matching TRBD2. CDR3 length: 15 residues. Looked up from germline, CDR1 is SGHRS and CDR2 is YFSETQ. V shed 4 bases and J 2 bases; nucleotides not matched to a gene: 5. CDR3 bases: TGCGCCAGCAGCGGTGGGACTAGCGTACAAGAGACCCAGTACTTC. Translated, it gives CASSGGTSVQETQYF.

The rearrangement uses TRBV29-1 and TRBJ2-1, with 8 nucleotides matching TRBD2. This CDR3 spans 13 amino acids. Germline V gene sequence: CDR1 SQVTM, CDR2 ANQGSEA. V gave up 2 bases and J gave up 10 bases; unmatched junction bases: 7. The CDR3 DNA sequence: TGCAGCGTTGAATGGGTCGGGAGGGCAGAGCAGTTCTTC. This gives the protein CSVEWVGRAEQFF.

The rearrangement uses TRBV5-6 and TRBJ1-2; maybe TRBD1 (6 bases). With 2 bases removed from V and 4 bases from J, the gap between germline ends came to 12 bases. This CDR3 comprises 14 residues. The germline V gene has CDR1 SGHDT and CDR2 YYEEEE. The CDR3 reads CASSLQGPGYGYTF. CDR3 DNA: TGTGCCAGCAGCTTACAGGGTCCGGGCTATGGCTACACCTTC. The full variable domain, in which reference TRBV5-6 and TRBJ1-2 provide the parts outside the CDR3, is DAGVTQSPTHLIKTRGQQVTLRCSPKSGHDTVSWYQQALGQGPQFIFQYYEEEERQRGNFPDRFSGHQFPNYSSELNVNALLLGDSALYLCASSLQGPGYGYTFGSGTRLTVV.

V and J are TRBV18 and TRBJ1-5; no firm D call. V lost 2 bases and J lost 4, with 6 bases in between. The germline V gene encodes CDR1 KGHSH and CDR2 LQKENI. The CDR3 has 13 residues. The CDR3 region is CASSPSQNQPQHF. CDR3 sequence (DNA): TGTGCCAGCTCACCATCCCAGAATCAGCCCCAGCATTTT. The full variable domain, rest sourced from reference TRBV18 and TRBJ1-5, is NAGVMQNPRHLVRRRGQEARLRCSPMKGHSHVYWYRQLPEEGLKFMVYLQKENIIDESGMPKERFSAEFPKEGPSILRIQQVVRGDSAAYFCASSPSQNQPQHFGDGTRLSIL.

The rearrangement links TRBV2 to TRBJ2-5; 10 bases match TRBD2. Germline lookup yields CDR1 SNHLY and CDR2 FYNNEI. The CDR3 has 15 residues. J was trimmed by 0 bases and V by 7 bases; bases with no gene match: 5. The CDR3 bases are TGTGCCAGCATAACTAGCGGGACGTACCAAGAGACCCAGTACTTC. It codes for CASITSGTYQETQYF.

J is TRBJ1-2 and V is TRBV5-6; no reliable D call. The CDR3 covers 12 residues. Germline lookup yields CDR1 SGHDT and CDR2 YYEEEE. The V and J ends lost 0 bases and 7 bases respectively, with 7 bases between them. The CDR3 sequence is CASSLAAGGYTF. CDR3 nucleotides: TGTGCCAGCAGCTTGGCGGCGGGTGGCTACACCTTC. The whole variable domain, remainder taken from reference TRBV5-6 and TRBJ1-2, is DAGVTQSPTHLIKTRGQQVTLRCSPKSGHDTVSWYQQALGQGPQFIFQYYEEEERQRGNFPDRFSGHQFPNYSSELNVNALLLGDSALYLCASSLAAGGYTFGSGTRLTVV.

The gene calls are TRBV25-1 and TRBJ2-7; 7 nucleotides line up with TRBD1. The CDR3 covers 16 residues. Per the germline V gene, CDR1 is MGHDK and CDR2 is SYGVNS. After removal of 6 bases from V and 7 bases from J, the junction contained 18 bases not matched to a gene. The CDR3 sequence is CASSPGQSLWGWEQYF. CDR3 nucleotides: TGTGCCAGCAGCCCGGGACAGTCCCTATGGGGGTGGGAGCAGTACTTC.